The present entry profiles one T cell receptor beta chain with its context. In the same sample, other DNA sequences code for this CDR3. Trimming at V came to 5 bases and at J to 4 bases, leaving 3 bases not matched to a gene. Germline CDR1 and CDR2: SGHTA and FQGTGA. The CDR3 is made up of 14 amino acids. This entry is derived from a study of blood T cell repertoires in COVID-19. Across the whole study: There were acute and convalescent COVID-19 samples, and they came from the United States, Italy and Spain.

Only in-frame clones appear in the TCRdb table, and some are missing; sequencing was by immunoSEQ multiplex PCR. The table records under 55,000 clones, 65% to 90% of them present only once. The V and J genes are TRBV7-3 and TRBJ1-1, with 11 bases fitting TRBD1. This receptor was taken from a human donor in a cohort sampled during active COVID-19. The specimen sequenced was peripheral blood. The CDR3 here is CASSPGTGGTEAFF. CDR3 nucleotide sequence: TGTGCCAGCAGCCCCGGGACAGGGGGCACTGAAGCTTTCTTT.